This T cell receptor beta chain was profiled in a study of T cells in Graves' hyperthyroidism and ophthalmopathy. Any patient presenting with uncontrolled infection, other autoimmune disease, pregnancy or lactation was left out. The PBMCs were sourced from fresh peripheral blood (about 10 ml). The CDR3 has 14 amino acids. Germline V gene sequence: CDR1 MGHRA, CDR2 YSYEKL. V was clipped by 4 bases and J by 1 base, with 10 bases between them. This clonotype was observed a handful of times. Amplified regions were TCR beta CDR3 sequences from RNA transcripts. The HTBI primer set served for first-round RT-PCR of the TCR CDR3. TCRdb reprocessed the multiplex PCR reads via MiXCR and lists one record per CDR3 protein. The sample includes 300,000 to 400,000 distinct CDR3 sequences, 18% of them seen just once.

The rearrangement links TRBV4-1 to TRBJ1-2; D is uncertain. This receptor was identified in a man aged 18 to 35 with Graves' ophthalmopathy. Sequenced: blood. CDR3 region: CASSPGLHNYGYTF. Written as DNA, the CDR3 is TGCGCCAGCAGCCCAGGCCTTCATAACTATGGCTACACCTTC.